One sample yielded the 4 T cell receptor beta chains listed below, sequenced in a study of Ad26.COV2.S vaccination and SARS-CoV-2 variants. Treatment of the sample: 15 to 20 received Ad26.COV2.S at low or high dose, single or two shots; about 5 received placebo; per-sample allocation not given. All samples were drawn on day 63, counting from the first vaccine or placebo injection. TCRdb keeps only in-frame clones here, not all; method: immunoSEQ multiplex PCR. The sample yields 330,000 or so clones, around 90% seen once. Source: peripheral blood, taken in a trial of Ad26.COV2.S vaccine versus placebo. These receptors all stem from a person aged 18 to 65 who received the Ad26.COV2.S COVID-19 vaccine or a placebo.

This sequence joins TRBV24-1 and TRBJ2-3; D gene uncertain. CDR3 length: 14 residues. From germline, CDR1 is KGHDR and CDR2 SFDVKD. V lost 0 bases and J lost 8, with 11 bases in between. The CDR3 protein is CATSDLRPPFTQYF. The DNA of the CDR3 is TGTGCCACCAGTGATTTGCGTCCCCCTTTTACGCAGTATTTT.

This clone has just one count. This chain joins TRBV18 and TRBJ1-4, with D perhaps matching TRBD1 (5 bases). This CDR3 contains 13 residues. Germline CDR1 KGHSH, CDR2 LQKENI. V lost 2 bases to trimming and J lost 5 bases, with 6 bases between them. CDR3 sequence (DNA): TGTGCCAGCTCACCAGGGGCAAATGAAAAACTGTTTTTT. Its translation: CASSPGANEKLFF. Supplemented by reference TRBV18 and TRBJ1-4, the full variable domain reads NAGVMQNPRHLVRRRGQEARLRCSPMKGHSHVYWYRQLPEEGLKFMVYLQKENIIDESGMPKERFSAEFPKEGPSILRIQQVVRGDSAAYFCASSPGANEKLFFGSGTQLSVL.

V and J are TRBV5-1 and TRBJ1-2; 8 positions match TRBD1. Germline-derived CDR1 and CDR2 are SGHRS and YFSETQ. This CDR3 contains 16 residues. Losses at the gene ends were 3 bases for V and 4 bases for J; bases not matched to a gene: 11. The chain's CDR3 is CASSSLTGQGGYGYTF. The CDR3 coding sequence is TGCGCCAGCAGCTCCCTAACCGGACAGGGCGGCTATGGCTACACCTTC.

This clone was seen just once. V usage is TRBV5-4 and J usage is TRBJ1-4, with 8 nucleotides matching TRBD1. The V segment lost 5 bases and the J segment 11 bases; nucleotides outside the gene matches: 8. This CDR3 is built from 13 residues. CDR1 and CDR2 (germline): SGHNT, YYREEE (reference sequence). The CDR3 region has the DNA TGTGCCAGCAGAGGACAGGGTTCTCTGAAACTGTTTTTT. Protein sequence: CASRGQGSLKLFF.